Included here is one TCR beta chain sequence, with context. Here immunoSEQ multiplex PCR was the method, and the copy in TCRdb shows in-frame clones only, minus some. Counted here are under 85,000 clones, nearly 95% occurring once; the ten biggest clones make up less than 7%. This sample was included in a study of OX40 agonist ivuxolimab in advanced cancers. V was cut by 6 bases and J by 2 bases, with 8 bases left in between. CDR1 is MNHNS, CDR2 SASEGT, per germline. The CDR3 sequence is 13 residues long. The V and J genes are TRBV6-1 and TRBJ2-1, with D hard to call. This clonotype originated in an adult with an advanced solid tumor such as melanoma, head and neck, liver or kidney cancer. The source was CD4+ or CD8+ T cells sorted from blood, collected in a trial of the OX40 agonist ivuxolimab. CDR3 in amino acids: CASRGRTYNEQFF. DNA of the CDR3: TGTGCCAGCAGGGGTCGTACCTACAATGAGCAGTTCTTC.